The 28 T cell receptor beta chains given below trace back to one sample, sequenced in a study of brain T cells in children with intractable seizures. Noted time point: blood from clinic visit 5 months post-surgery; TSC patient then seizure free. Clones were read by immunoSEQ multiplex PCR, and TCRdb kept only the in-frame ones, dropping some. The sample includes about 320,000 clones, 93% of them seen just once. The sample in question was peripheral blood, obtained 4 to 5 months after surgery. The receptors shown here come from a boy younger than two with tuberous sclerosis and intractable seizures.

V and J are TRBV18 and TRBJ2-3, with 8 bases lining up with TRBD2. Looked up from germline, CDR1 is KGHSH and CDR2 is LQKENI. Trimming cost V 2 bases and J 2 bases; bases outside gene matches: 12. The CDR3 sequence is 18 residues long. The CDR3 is CASSPTSPRGGNTDTQYF. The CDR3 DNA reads TGTGCCAGCTCACCAACCTCCCCACGGGGGGGAAACACAGATACGCAGTATTTT.

CDR3 sequence reads: CASTYPGGVAKNIQYF. The CDR3 coding sequence is TGTGCCAGCACCTATCCAGGGGGAGTAGCCAAAAACATTCAGTACTTC. The genes are TRBV7-9 and TRBJ2-4; 7 bases fit TRBD1. Unmatched junction bases numbered 9, after V lost 7 bases and J lost 0 bases. The CDR3 sequence is 16 residues long. Germline assignment: CDR1 SEHNR and CDR2 FQNEAQ (reference sequence).

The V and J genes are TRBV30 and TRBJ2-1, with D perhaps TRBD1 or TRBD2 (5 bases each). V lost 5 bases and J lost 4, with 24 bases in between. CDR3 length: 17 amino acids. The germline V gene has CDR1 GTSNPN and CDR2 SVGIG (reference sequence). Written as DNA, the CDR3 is TGTGCCTGGGCACACGTTAGGGGCGGGCGGACTTACAATGAGCAGTTCTTC. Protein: CAWAHVRGGRTYNEQFF.

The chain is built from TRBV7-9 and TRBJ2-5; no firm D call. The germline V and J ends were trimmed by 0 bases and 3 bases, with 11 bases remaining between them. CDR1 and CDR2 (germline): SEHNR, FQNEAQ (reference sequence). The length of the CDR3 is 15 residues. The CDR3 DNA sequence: TGTGCCAGCAGCTTAGCGCGCCAGAATAAAGAGACCCAGTACTTC. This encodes CASSLARQNKETQYF.

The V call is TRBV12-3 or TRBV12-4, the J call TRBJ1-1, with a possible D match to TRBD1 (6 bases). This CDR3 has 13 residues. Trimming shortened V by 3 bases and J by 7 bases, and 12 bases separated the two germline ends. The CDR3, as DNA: TGTGCCAGCAGTTTTGGGACACCCCTTGAAGCTTTCTTT. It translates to CASSFGTPLEAFF.

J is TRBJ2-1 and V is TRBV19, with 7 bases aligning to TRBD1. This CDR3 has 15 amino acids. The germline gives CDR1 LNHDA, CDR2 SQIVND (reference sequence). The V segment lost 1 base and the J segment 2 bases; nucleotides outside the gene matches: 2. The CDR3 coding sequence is TGTGCCAGTAGTATAGGGACAGGAGCCTACAATGAGCAGTTCTTC. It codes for CASSIGTGAYNEQFF. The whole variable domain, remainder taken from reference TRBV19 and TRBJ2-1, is DGGITQSPKYLFRKEGQNVTLSCEQNLNHDAMYWYRQDPGQGLRLIYYSQIVNDFQKGDIAEGYSVSREKKESFPLTVTSAQKNPTAFYLCASSIGTGAYNEQFFGPGTRLTVL.

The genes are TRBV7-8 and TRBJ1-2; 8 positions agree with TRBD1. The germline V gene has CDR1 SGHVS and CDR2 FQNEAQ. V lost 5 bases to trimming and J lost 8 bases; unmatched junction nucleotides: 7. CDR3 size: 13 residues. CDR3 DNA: TGTGCCAGCAGCCTCAGGGGGCGCGGGGGCTACACCTTC. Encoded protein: CASSLRGRGGYTF.

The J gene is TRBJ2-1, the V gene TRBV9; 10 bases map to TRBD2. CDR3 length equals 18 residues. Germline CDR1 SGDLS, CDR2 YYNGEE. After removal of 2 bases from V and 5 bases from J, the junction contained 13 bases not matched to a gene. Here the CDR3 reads CASSVKAGGVFSDNEQFF. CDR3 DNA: TGTGCCAGCAGCGTTAAAGCGGGAGGGGTTTTTTCAGACAATGAGCAGTTCTTC. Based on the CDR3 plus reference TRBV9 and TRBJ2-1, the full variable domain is DSGVTQTPKHLITATGQRVTLRCSPRSGDLSVYWYQQSLDQGLQFLIQYYNGEERAKGNILERFSAQQFPDLHSELNLSSLELGDSALYFCASSVKAGGVFSDNEQFFGPGTRLTVL.

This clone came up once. Here the CDR3 reads CASSLVSPPGVGSGANVLTF. CDR3 coding DNA: TGTGCCAGCAGTTTGGTTTCCCCGCCGGGGGTAGGCTCTGGGGCCAACGTCCTGACTTTC. The chain uses TRBV27 and TRBJ2-6; the D gene is possibly TRBD2 (6 bases). The CDR3 spans 20 residues. V dropped 3 bases and J dropped 0 bases, with 21 bases sitting between them. CDR1 MNHEY and CDR2 SMNVEV come from the germline V gene (reference sequence).

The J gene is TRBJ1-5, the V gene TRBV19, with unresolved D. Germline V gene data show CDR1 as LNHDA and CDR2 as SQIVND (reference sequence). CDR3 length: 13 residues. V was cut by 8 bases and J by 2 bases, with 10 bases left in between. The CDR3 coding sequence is TGTGCCAGTCGGAGGGAGGGCAATCAGCCCCAGCATTTT. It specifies CASRREGNQPQHF. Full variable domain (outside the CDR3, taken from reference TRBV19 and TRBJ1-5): DGGITQSPKYLFRKEGQNVTLSCEQNLNHDAMYWYRQDPGQGLRLIYYSQIVNDFQKGDIAEGYSVSREKKESFPLTVTSAQKNPTAFYLCASRREGNQPQHFGDGTRLSIL.

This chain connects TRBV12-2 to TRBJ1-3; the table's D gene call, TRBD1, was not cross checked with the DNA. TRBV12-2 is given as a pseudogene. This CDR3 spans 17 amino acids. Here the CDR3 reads CASRLTVDRGPGNTIYF. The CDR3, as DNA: TGTGCAAGTCGCCTAACCGTAGACAGGGGGCCTGGAAACACCATATATTTT.

CDR3 in amino acids: CASSLGGQNTEAFF. The CDR3 region has the DNA TGTGCCAGCAGCTTAGGGGGACAGAACACTGAAGCTTTCTTT. The chain combines TRBV13 with TRBJ1-1; possible D gene TRBD1, 6 bases. The germline V and J ends were trimmed by 0 bases and 1 base, with 6 bases remaining between them. Germline V lookup: CDR1 PRHDT, CDR2 FYEKMQ (reference sequence). CDR3 length: 14 amino acids.

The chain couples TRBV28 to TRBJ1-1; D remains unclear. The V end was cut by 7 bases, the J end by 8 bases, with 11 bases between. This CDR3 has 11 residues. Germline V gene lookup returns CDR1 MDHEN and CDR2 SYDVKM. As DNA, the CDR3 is TGTGCCAGCAATCTACACGGGGAAGCTTTCTTT. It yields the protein CASNLHGEAFF.

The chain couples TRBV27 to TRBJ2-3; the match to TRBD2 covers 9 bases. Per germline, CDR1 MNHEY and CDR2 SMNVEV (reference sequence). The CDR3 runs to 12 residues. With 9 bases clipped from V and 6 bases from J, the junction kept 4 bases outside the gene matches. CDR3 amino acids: CASSGSRDTQYF. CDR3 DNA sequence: TGTGCCAGTAGCGGGAGTAGGGATACGCAGTATTTT.

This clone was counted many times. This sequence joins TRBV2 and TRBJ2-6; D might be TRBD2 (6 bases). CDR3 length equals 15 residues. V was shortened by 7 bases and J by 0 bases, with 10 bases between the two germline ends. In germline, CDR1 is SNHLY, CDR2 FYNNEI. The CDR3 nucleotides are TGTGCCAGCACCCTGGGGGGCTCTGGGGCCAACGTCCTGACTTTC. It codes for CASTLGGSGANVLTF.

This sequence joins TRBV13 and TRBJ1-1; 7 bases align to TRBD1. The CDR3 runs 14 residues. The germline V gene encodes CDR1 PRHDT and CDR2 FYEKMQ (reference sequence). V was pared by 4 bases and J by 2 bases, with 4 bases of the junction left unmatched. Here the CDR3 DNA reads TGTGCCAGCAGCTACAGGGGAAGTAACACTGAAGCTTTCTTT. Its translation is CASSYRGSNTEAFF.

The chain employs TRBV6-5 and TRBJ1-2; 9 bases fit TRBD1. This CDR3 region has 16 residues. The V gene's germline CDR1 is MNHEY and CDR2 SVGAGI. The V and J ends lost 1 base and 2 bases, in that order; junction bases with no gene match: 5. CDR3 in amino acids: CASSYLSTGGNYGYTF. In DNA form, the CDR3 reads TGTGCCAGCAGTTACTTATCTACAGGGGGCAACTATGGCTACACCTTC.

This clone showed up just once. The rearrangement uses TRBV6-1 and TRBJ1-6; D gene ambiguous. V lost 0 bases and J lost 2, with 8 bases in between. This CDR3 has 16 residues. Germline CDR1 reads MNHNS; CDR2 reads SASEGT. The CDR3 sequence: CASSEARLAYNSPLHF. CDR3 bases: TGTGCCAGCAGTGAAGCGAGGTTAGCCTATAATTCACCCCTCCACTTT.

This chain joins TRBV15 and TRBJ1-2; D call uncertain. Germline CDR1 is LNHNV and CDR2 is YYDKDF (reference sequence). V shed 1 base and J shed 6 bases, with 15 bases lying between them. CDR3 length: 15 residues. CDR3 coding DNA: TGTGCCACCAGCAGAGGCTCTGGGAAAATCCATGGCTACACCTTC. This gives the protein CATSRGSGKIHGYTF.

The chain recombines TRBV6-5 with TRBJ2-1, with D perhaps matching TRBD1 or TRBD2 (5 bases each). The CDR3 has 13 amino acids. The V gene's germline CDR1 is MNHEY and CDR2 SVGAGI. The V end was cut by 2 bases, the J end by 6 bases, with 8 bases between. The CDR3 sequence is CASSYTGGNEQFF. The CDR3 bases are TGTGCCAGCAGTTACACTGGGGGCAATGAGCAGTTCTTC.

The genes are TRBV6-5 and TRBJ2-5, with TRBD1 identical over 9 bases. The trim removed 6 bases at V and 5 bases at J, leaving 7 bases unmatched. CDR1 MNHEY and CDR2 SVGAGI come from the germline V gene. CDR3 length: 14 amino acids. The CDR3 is CASSLNRGQETQYF. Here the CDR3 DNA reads TGTGCCAGCAGCCTAAACAGGGGGCAGGAGACCCAGTACTTC.

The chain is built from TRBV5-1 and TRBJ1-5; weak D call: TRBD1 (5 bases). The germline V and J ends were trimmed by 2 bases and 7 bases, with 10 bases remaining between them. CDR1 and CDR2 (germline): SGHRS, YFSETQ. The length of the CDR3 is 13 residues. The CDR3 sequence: CASSFGGDQPQHF. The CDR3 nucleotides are TGCGCCAGCAGCTTCGGAGGGGACCAGCCCCAGCATTTT.

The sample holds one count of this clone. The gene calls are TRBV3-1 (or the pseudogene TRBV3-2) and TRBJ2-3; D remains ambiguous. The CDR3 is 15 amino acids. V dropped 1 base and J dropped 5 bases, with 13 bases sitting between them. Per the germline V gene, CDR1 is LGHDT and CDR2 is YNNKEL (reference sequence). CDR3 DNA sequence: TGTGCCAGCAGCCAAGGCGTAGTAGCCGGAGATACGCAGTATTTT. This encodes CASSQGVVAGDTQYF.

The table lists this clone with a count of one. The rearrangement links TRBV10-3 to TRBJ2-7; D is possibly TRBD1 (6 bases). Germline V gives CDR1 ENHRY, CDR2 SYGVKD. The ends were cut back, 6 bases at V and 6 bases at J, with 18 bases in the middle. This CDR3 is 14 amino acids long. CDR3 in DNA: TGTGCCATCAGAAACTCGACAGGAGCGAGCGAGCAGTACTTC. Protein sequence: CAIRNSTGASEQYF.

CDR3 sequence reads: CASSHDTGTGGATVGAGELFF. The CDR3 DNA follows: TGCGCCAGCAGCCACGATACCGGGACAGGGGGCGCTACGGTGGGGGCCGGGGAGCTGTTTTTT. The chain couples TRBV4-1 to TRBJ2-2, with 12 bases identical to TRBD1. The CDR3 runs 21 residues. V gave up 3 bases and J gave up 6 bases; unmatched junction bases: 20. Germline V gene sequence: CDR1 MGHRA, CDR2 YSYEKL.

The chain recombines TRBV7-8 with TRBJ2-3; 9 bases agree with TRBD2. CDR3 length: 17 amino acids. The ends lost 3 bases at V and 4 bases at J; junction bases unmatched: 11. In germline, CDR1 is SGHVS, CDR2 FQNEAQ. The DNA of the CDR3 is TGTGCCAGCAGCTTGTCCGATAGCGGGAGTTTCGCAGATACGCAGTATTTT. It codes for CASSLSDSGSFADTQYF.

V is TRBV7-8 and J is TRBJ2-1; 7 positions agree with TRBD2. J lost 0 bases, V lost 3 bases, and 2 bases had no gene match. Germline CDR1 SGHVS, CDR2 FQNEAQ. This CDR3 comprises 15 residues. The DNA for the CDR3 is TGTGCCAGCAGCTTCACTAGCGCCTCCTACAATGAGCAGTTCTTC. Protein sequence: CASSFTSASYNEQFF.

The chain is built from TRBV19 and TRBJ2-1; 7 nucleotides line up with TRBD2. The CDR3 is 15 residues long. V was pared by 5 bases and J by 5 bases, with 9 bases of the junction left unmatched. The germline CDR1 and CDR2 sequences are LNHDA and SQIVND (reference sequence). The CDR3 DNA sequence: TGTGCCAGTAGTCGGGAGCGGGAATCCCACAATGAGCAGTTCTTC. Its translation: CASSRERESHNEQFF.